The present entry profiles one T cell receptor beta chain with its context. The sample comes from a study of cytomegalovirus exposure and HLA in healthy donors. Unmatched junction bases numbered 11, after V lost 3 bases and J lost 4 bases. Germline V gives CDR1 SGHTA, CDR2 FQGTGA. This CDR3 has 18 amino acids. Primers: 60 Vbeta forward and 13 Jbeta reverse. The method was immunoSEQ multiplex PCR; TCRdb's version includes in-frame clones alone and lacks a portion of them. The data hold more than 65,000 clones, with more than 70% observed a single time. Sequenced material: PBMCs. The sequence came from a man aged 35-49 years in good health and CMV-seronegative. V gene TRBV7-3 combines with J gene TRBJ1-5, with 11 bases aligning to TRBD1. The CDR3 reads CASSFLPGQGGRNQPQHF. In nucleotides, the CDR3 is TGTGCCAGCAGCTTTTTGCCGGGACAGGGGGGGAGGAATCAGCCCCAGCATTTT.